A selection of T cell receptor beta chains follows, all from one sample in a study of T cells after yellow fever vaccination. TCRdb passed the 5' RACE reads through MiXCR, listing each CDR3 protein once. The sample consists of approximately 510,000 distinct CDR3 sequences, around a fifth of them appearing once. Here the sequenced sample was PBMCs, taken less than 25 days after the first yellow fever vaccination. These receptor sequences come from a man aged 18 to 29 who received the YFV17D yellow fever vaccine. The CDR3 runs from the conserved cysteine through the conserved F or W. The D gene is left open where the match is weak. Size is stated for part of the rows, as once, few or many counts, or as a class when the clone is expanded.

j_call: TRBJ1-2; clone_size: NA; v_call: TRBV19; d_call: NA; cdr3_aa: CASSIIDGPNYGYTF; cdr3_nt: TGTGCCAGTAGTATTATTGACGGACCTAACTATGGCTACACCTTC
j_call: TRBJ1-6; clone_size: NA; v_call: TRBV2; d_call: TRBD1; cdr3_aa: CASTSGTGDSPLHF; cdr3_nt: TGTGCCAGCACCTCCGGGACAGGGGATTCACCCCTCCACTTT
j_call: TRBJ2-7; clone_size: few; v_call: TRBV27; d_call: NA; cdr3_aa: CASSRQSSYEQYF; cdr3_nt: TGTGCCAGCAGCCGACAGAGCTCCTACGAGCAGTACTTC
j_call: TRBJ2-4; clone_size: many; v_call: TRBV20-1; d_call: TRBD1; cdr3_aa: CSASSPGQKTIAKNIQYF; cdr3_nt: TGCAGTGCTAGCTCTCCGGGACAGAAGACTATAGCCAAAAACATTCAGTACTTC
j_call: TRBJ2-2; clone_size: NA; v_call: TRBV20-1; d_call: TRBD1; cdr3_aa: CSATSGQGAGELFF; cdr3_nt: TGCAGTGCAACCTCGGGACAGGGGGCCGGGGAGCTGTTTTTT
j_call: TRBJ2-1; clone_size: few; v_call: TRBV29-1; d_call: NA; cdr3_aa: CSVGGPEQFF; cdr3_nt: TGCAGCGTTGGCGGGCCTGAGCAGTTCTTC
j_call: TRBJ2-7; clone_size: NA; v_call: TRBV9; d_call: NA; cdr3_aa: CASSAKITGFDEQYF; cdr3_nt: TGTGCCAGCAGCGCAAAGATTACAGGGTTCGACGAGCAGTACTTC
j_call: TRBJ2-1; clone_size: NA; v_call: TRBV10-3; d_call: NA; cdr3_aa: CAIRIPGTPGNEQFF; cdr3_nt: TGTGCCATCAGGATTCCCGGGACCCCCGGGAATGAGCAGTTCTTC
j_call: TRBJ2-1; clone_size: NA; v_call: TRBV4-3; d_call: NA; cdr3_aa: CASSQERSWGRDNEQFF; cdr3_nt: TGCGCCAGCAGCCAAGAGAGGTCTTGGGGCAGGGACAATGAGCAGTTCTTC
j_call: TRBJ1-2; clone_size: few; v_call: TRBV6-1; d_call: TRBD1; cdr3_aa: CASIPGQGAWDYGYTF; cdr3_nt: TGTGCCAGCATCCCGGGACAGGGGGCGTGGGACTATGGCTACACCTTC
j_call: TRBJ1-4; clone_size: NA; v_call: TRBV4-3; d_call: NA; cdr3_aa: CASSQEAGRKLFF; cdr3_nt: TGCGCCAGCAGCCAAGAAGCAGGGAGAAAACTGTTTTTT
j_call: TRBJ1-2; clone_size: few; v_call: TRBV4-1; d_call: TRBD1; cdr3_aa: CASSHPTGEGYTF; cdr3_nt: TGCGCCAGCAGCCACCCGACAGGGGAAGGCTACACCTTC
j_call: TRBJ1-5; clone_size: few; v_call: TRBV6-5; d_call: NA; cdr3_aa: CASSYSASGAGNQPQHF; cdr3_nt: TGTGCCAGCAGTTACTCGGCCTCAGGGGCAGGCAATCAGCCCCAGCATTTT
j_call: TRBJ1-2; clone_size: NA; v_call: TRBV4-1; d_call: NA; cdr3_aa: CASSHGGPGYTF; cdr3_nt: TGCGCCAGCAGCCACGGGGGGCCCGGCTACACCTTC
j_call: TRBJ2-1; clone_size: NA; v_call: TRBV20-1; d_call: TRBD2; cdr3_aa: CSASQNSGGYNEQFF; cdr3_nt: TGCAGTGCTAGCCAAAATAGCGGGGGTTACAATGAGCAGTTCTTC
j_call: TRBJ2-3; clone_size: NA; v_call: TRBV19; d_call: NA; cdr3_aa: CATARGGGTDTQYF; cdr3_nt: TGTGCCACCGCCCGAGGGGGAGGCACAGATACGCAGTATTTT
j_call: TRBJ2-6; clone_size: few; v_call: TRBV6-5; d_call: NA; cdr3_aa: CASSYAGNSGANVLTF; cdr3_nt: TGTGCCAGCAGTTACGCAGGGAACTCTGGGGCCAACGTCCTGACTTTC
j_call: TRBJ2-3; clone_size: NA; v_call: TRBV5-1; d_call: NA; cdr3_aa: CASYRAEGGDTQYF; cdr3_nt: TGCGCCAGCTACCGGGCCGAAGGGGGAGATACGCAGTATTTT
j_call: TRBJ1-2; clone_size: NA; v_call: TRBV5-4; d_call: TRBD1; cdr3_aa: CASSPGTEKAYGYTF; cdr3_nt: TGTGCCAGCAGCCCCGGGACAGAAAAAGCTTATGGCTACACCTTC
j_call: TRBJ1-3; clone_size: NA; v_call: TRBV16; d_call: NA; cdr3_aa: CASSQPDWFSGNTIYF; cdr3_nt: TGTGCCAGCAGCCAACCCGACTGGTTCTCTGGAAACACTATATATTTT
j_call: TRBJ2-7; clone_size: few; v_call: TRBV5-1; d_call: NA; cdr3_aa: CASSGGQAGSYEQYF; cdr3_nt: TGCGCCAGCAGCGGCGGACAGGCGGGGTCCTACGAGCAGTACTTC
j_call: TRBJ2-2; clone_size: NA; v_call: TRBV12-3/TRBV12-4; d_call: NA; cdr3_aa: CASSLTALGPNTGELFF; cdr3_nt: TGTGCCAGCAGTTTAACGGCCCTGGGGCCAAACACCGGGGAGCTGTTTTTT
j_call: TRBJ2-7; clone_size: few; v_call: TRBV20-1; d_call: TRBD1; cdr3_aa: CSAHGQGTHEQYF; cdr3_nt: TGCAGTGCTCATGGACAGGGAACCCACGAGCAGTACTTC
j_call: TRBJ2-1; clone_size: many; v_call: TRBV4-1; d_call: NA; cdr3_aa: CASSRGTAQYNEQFF; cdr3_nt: TGCGCCAGCAGCCGCGGGACCGCGCAATACAATGAGCAGTTCTTC
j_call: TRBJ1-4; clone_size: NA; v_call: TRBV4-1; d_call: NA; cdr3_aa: CASSRVDLEGQKLFF; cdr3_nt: TGCGCCAGCAGCCGAGTTGACCTGGAGGGACAAAAACTGTTTTTT
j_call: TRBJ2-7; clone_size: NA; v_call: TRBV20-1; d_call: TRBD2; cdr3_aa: CSARSAGGNSYEQYF; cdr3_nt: TGCAGTGCTAGATCGGCGGGGGGTAACTCCTACGAGCAGTACTTC